Listed here are 16 T cell receptor beta chains from one sample, sequenced in a study of blood T cell repertoires in COVID-19. The repertoire was sequenced with immunoSEQ multiplex PCR; TCRdb's copy has only in-frame clones and lacks some. The sample lists about 250,000 clones, 84% occurring once. The sequenced sample consisted of peripheral blood. The receptors derive from a man aged 50-60 years with acute or convalescent COVID-19.

The rearrangement uses TRBV4-1 and TRBJ2-2; tentative D call: TRBD2 (6 bases). There are 15 residues in the CDR3. Trimming removed 3 bases from V and 11 bases from J, with 19 bases in between. Germline CDR1 MGHRA, CDR2 YSYEKL. CDR3 amino acids: CASSHRLVGPPELFF. CDR3 in DNA: TGCGCCAGCAGCCACCGACTAGTAGGGCCACCCGAGCTGTTTTTT.

This chain connects TRBV30 to TRBJ2-1; D is ambiguous. The germline CDR1 and CDR2 sequences are GTSNPN and SVGIG (reference sequence). CDR3 length: 14 residues. Trimming removed 1 base at V and 4 bases at J, with 11 bases between. CDR3 sequence: CAWSGLAGYNEQFF. CDR3 DNA: TGTGCCTGGAGTGGGTTAGCTGGGTACAATGAGCAGTTCTTC.

The CDR3 protein is CASTASMGGYTF. In DNA, the CDR3 is TGTGCCAGCACGGCTTCGATGGGCGGCTACACCTTC. The V call is TRBV12-3 or TRBV12-4, the J call TRBJ1-2; D not resolved. CDR3 length: 12 residues. V dropped 7 bases and J dropped 8 bases, with 14 bases sitting between them.

On this clone: A read error may produce the germline difference seen at one junction end. The J gene is TRBJ1-1, the V gene TRBV3-1 (or the pseudogene TRBV3-2); 7 bases are a match to TRBD1. The CDR3 covers 15 residues. Germline loops: CDR1 LGHDT, CDR2 YNNKEL (reference sequence). CDR3 sequence: CASRTGNRENAEAFF. The CDR3 region has the DNA TGTGCCAGCAGGACAGGGAATCGGGAGAACGCTGAAGCTTTCTTT.

This clone has a handful of counts. V is TRBV10-3 and J is TRBJ1-1; TRBD1 agrees at 7 bases. Germline V gene sequence: CDR1 ENHRY, CDR2 SYGVKD. The CDR3 has 16 amino acids. V lost 3 bases and J lost 0; bases outside the gene matches: 7. CDR3 DNA sequence: TGTGCCATCAGTGATTACAGGGGACCCCTGAACACTGAAGCTTTCTTT. Encoded protein: CAISDYRGPLNTEAFF.

This clone was detected a few times. Other DNA sequences in this specimen translate into the identical CDR3. The genes are TRBV9 and TRBJ2-2, with 7 bases that match TRBD1. CDR3 size: 15 residues. Germline CDR1 reads SGDLS; CDR2 reads YYNGEE. Losses at the gene ends were 2 bases for V and 0 bases for J; bases not matched to a gene: 1. CDR3 loop: CASSVQGANTGELFF. The CDR3 DNA is TGTGCCAGCAGCGTCCAGGGGGCGAACACCGGGGAGCTGTTTTTT.

The CDR3 nucleotides read TGTGCCAGCAGCTTAGTTGAGGGGGCGAGCGAGCAGTACTTC. As protein: CASSLVEGASEQYF. The chain couples TRBV11-2 to TRBJ2-7, with TRBD1 matching 7 bases. The CDR3 covers 14 residues. With 1 base clipped from V and 6 bases from J, the junction kept 6 bases outside the gene matches. Germline loops: CDR1 SGHAT, CDR2 FQNNGV. Complete variable domain (other parts from reference TRBV11-2 and TRBJ2-7): EAGVAQSPRYKIIEKRQSVAFWCNPISGHATLYWYQQILGQGPKLLIQFQNNGVVDDSQLPKDRFSAERLKGVDSTLKIQPAKLEDSAVYLCASSLVEGASEQYFGPGTRLTVT.

CDR3 sequence: CASSQSEWSSYNEQFF. The CDR3 region has the DNA TGTGCCAGCAGCCAATCCGAGTGGAGCTCCTACAATGAGCAGTTCTTC. The chain combines TRBV4-2 with TRBJ2-1; no reliable D call. Germline CDR1 and CDR2: LGHNA and YNFKEQ. This CDR3 has 16 amino acids. Trimming removed 2 bases at V and 0 bases at J, with 11 bases between.

The V and J genes are TRBV11-3 and TRBJ2-1; 9 bases fit TRBD2. The CDR3 is 15 amino acids. In germline, CDR1 is SGHNT, CDR2 YENEEA. Germline trimming cut 0 bases from V and 8 bases from J; bases unmatched to any gene: 5. CDR3 sequence: CASSLDSGRADEQFF. The CDR3 coding sequence is TGTGCCAGCAGCTTAGATAGCGGGAGAGCTGATGAGCAGTTCTTC.

This sequence joins TRBV27 and TRBJ2-1, with a tentative D call TRBD2 (6 bases). The CDR3 extends over 18 amino acids. V was pared by 4 bases and J by 1 base, with 20 bases between. Germline V CDR1 and CDR2: MNHEY, SMNVEV (reference sequence). CDR3 sequence: CASSSFASRGGSYNEQFF. The CDR3 nucleotides read TGTGCCAGCAGTTCATTCGCCTCCCGTGGGGGGTCCTACAATGAGCAGTTCTTC.

The chain combines TRBV9 with TRBJ2-2; tentative D call: TRBD2 (6 bases). V was pared by 2 bases and J by 0 bases, with 8 bases between. Per germline, CDR1 SGDLS and CDR2 YYNGEE. This CDR3 region has 15 residues. CDR3 bases: TGTGCCAGCAGCGTGGACTACACGAACACCGGGGAGCTGTTTTTT. It is translated as CASSVDYTNTGELFF.

The CDR3 region has the DNA TGTGCCACCAGTCTCCGGGACAGTGACGAGCAGTACTTC. Translating gives CATSLRDSDEQYF. This sequence joins TRBV24-1 and TRBJ2-7, with 7 bases aligning to TRBD1. The CDR3 sequence is 13 residues long. The junction had 6 bases not matched to a gene; V was cut back by 6 bases and J by 5 bases. CDR1 is KGHDR, CDR2 SFDVKD, per germline.

V is TRBV3-1 (or the pseudogene TRBV3-2) and J is TRBJ1-1; D gene uncertain. The CDR3 runs to 13 residues. Trimming shortened V by 4 bases and J by 6 bases, and 12 bases separated the two germline ends. The germline gives CDR1 LGHDT, CDR2 YNNKEL (reference sequence). CDR3 in DNA: TGTGCCAGCAGCCGAGGGTCGAGTCCTGAAGCTTTCTTT. This sequence encodes CASSRGSSPEAFF.

This sequence joins TRBV5-1 and TRBJ2-3; TRBD1 agrees at 10 bases. CDR3 size: 15 residues. The germline gives CDR1 SGHRS, CDR2 YFSETQ. V lost 4 bases, J lost 4 bases, and 6 bases stayed unmatched. The CDR3 DNA follows: TGCGCCAGCAGCCGTCAGACAGGGGGCGCAGATACGCAGTATTTT. It specifies CASSRQTGGADTQYF.

V and J are TRBV2 and TRBJ2-7, with 9 bases identical to TRBD1. The CDR3 runs to 16 residues. Germline values: CDR1 SNHLY, CDR2 FYNNEI. The J segment lost 3 bases and the V segment lost 7 bases, leaving 13 bases of the junction unmatched. The chain's CDR3 is CASNPQSGTGIYEQYF. In DNA form, the CDR3 reads TGTGCCAGCAACCCTCAATCCGGGACAGGGATCTACGAGCAGTACTTC.

About this clone itself: Other DNA variants within this sample encode the same CDR3. This rearrangement joins TRBV30 to TRBJ2-7; perhaps TRBD2 as D (5 bases). Germline V gene lookup returns CDR1 GTSNPN and CDR2 SVGIG (reference sequence). Trimming took off 0 bases at V and 4 bases at J, with 13 bases between the two ends. The CDR3 has 14 amino acids. CDR3 sequence (DNA): TGTGCCTGGAGTGTCGCAGGAGGTACATACGAGCAGTACTTC. Its protein is CAWSVAGGTYEQYF.